This entry is about one TCR beta chain. The target antigen is unknown. These data originate in a study of response to subunit inactivated influenza vaccine. MiXCR, applied by TCRdb to the RT-PCR reads, yields one record per CDR3 protein. The top ten hold around 3% of the sample, which has hundreds of thousands of distinct CDR3 sequences, 15% to 20% seen once. V was pared by 8 bases and J by 1 base, with 6 bases of the junction left unmatched. Germline V CDR1 and CDR2: MDHEN, SYDVKM. This CDR3 is built from 14 residues. Study-level points and caveats: Authors suggested each seasonal influenza vaccination recruits few new T cells.

The sequencing used CD4+ T cells sorted from PBMCs, collected around 25 months after vaccination. The chain recombines TRBV28 with TRBJ2-5, with 8 bases aligning to TRBD2. The origin of this receptor is a man aged 50 to 69 who received an inactivated influenza vaccine. Here the CDR3 DNA reads TGTGCCAGCGGCCCGGGGGGGGGCCAAGAGACCCAGTACTTC. It yields the protein CASGPGGGQETQYF.